The present TCR beta chain was sequenced within a study of blood T cell repertoires in COVID-19 (dated by TCRdb to 2018 to 2021). Regarding the study in general: Samples from collaborators originated in the United States, Italy and Spain and spanned both the acute and convalescent phases of COVID-19. The material from the prospective study consisted of cDNA or gDNA derived from T cells, B-cell-depleted T cells, or PBMCs. The dataset comprised deeply sampled blood TCRbeta repertoires from subjects exposed to, actively infected with, or recovered from COVID-19. The repertoires were made available in a free public database intended to serve as a resource for research on the immune response to SARS-CoV-2. The samples were drawn from the first 160 participants of the ongoing ImmuneRACE study and from under 1,500 subjects provided by 6 global collaborators. The sample metadata nearly always contained a de-identified subject ID, COVID-19 status, age in years and sex. HLA class I and class II types, where available, came from metadata supplied by the sample provider rather than from assay-based typing.

Worth noting for this clone: This receptor's antigen is unknown. Base qualities are not provided; no much larger clone lies one nucleotide away.

The collaborating institutions used their own protocols to collect whole blood in K2EDTA tubes. For TCRbeta analysis, collaborators shipped samples in one of three forms: frozen whole blood, isolated PBMCs, or DNA extracted from either of those sample types. What the work shows at the level of the full study, not this receptor alone: The amount of clinical and demographic metadata varied by source and participant and was provided uncurated.

CDR1 is given as SGHDN and CDR2 as FVKESK, both from the germline V gene. The cysteine opens and the phenylalanine closes a CDR3 of 14 amino acids. Only CDR3 DNA is held: 42 bases, read in frame from base 1. Trimming costs V 2 bases and J 5 bases, and their ends lie 12 bases apart. The immunoSEQ Assay, a bias-controlled multiplex PCR, was used to amplify TCRbeta CDR3 regions from genomic DNA. The study's own analysis went as follows. Within the assay, amplification of reference gene primers was used to estimate how many nucleated cells each sample contained. Sequence reads were collapsed and filtered to measure the absolute abundance of every unique TCRbeta CDR3 rearrangement. For each sample, productive Simpson clonality was calculated as the square root of Simpson's diversity index over productive rearrangements. Held by TCRdb, this immuneACCESS table contains in-frame sequences only and omits some clones. Under half of the omission traces to an unresolved V gene where checked; the cause of the rest is unknown. That table is the source of V, J and clone size, and D and trimming were worked out from the DNA. For this sample there are about 15,000 clones; roughly 82% appear just once. The ten most abundant clones make up approximately 28% of the sample.

The sequenced sample consisted of peripheral blood. This sequence uses TRBV14 and TRBJ1-2; TRBD1 might be the D gene, on 6 matching bases. This TCR was recovered from a woman between 45 and 65 years old with active or convalescent COVID-19. The nucleotides are TGTGCCAGCAGCCAACCCGGGACAACATATGGCTACACCTTC. The resulting protein is CASSQPGTTYGYTF.